The 26 T cell receptor beta chains below were found in one sample sequenced in a study of T cell changes during pregnancy in multiple sclerosis. Produced via immunoSEQ multiplex PCR; TCRdb's table is partial and in-frame only. The sample lists under 45,000 clones; around 93% were seen once. Sequencing was performed on CD4+ T cells from peripheral blood mononuclear cells, taken after pregnancy. The receptor source for this set is a female donor with multiple sclerosis, enrolled in a pregnancy study.

This rearrangement joins TRBV6-1 to TRBJ1-2; the D gene is possibly TRBD1 (5 bases). This CDR3 is 13 amino acids long. Germline V gene sequence: CDR1 MNHNS, CDR2 SASEGT. V dropped 6 bases and J dropped 8 bases, with 16 bases sitting between them. CDR3 protein: CASRGQVFGGYTF. The CDR3 DNA is TGTGCCAGCAGGGGGCAGGTTTTCGGGGGCTACACCTTC.

This chain uses TRBV5-5 with TRBJ1-4; 8 positions match TRBD1. CDR1 is SGHKS, CDR2 YYEKEE, per germline (reference sequence). The CDR3 extends over 15 amino acids. With 4 bases clipped from V and 2 bases from J, the junction kept 4 bases outside the gene matches. Written as DNA, the CDR3 is TGTGCCAGCAGCCCGCGACAGGGGACTAATGAAAAACTGTTTTTT. Translating it yields CASSPRQGTNEKLFF.

This chain joins TRBV21-1 and TRBJ1-5. TRBV21-1 is deemed a pseudogene. The length of the CDR3 is 17 residues. The CDR3 loop reads CASRLASRDLHQQPQHF. CDR3 nucleotides: TGTGCCAGCAGGCTCGCGTCCCGGGATTTACATCAACAGCCCCAGCATTTT.

J is TRBJ2-3 and V is TRBV19, with 8 bases fitting TRBD2. The V gene end was trimmed by 4 bases and the J gene end by 2 bases; junction bases not matched to a gene: 2. This CDR3 spans 14 amino acids. Germline CDR1 is LNHDA and CDR2 is SQIVND (reference sequence). The CDR3 coding sequence is TGTGCCAGTAGTACGGGGGGGGCCACAGATACGCAGTATTTT. It translates to CASSTGGATDTQYF.

CDR3: CASSLAGGSYEQYF. The CDR3 DNA sequence: TGCGCCAGCAGCTTGGCGGGGGGCAGCTACGAGCAGTACTTC. This chain uses TRBV5-1 with TRBJ2-7; TRBD2 is a possible D gene (7 bases). CDR1 is SGHRS, CDR2 YFSETQ, per germline. CDR3 length equals 14 residues. V lost 0 bases to trimming and J lost 3 bases, with 10 bases between them.

The chain joins TRBV4-1 to TRBJ2-3; D gene unclear. The germline V and J ends were trimmed by 5 bases and 5 bases, with 5 bases remaining between them. The CDR3 consists of 11 residues. From germline, CDR1 is MGHRA and CDR2 YSYEKL. The CDR3 nucleotides read TGCGCCAGCAGCACGGTAGATACGCAGTATTTT. This gives the protein CASSTVDTQYF.

This chain connects TRBV5-6 to TRBJ2-2; 13 bases are shared with TRBD2. Germline CDR1 reads SGHDT; CDR2 reads YYEEEE. V lost 0 bases, J lost 0 bases, and 2 bases stayed unmatched. The CDR3 sequence is 18 residues long. DNA for the CDR3: TGTGCCAGCAGCTTGGGACTAGCGGGGGGTCCGAACACCGGGGAGCTGTTTTTT. Its protein product is CASSLGLAGGPNTGELFF.

The CDR3 region has the DNA TGTGCCCAGGGACTAGCGGGGGGGCAGGGTACGCAGTATTTT. It translates to CAQGLAGGQGTQYF. This chain links TRBV30 with TRBJ2-3; TRBD2 agrees at 16 bases. The CDR3 consists of 14 residues. Germline values: CDR1 GTSNPN, CDR2 SVGIG (reference sequence). J gave up 8 bases and V 8 bases, and 7 bases lay outside the gene matches. Combining the CDR3 with reference TRBV30 and TRBJ2-3 gives the whole variable domain SQTIHQWPATLVQPVGSPLSLECTVEGTSNPNLYWYRQAAGRGLQLLFYSVGIGQISSEVPQNLSASRPQDRQFILSSKKLLLSDSGFYLCAQGLAGGQGTQYFGPGTRLTVL.

A note on this clone: Other DNA sequences from this sample encode an identical CDR3 as well. The chain recombines TRBV30 with TRBJ1-5; no firm D call. The CDR3 sequence is 13 residues long. V lost 1 base and J 3 bases, leaving 7 bases between the germline ends. Germline assignment: CDR1 GTSNPN and CDR2 SVGIG (reference sequence). Here the CDR3 reads CAWSGGDNQPQHF. For the CDR3, the DNA is TGTGCCTGGAGTGGAGGAGACAATCAGCCCCAGCATTTT.

The chain couples TRBV6-6 to TRBJ2-3; perhaps TRBD2 as D (6 bases). From germline, CDR1 is MNHNY and CDR2 SVGAGI (reference sequence). Trimming cost V 7 bases and J 2 bases, with 16 bases left between them. The CDR3 has 15 amino acids. CDR3 region: CASTPASDITDTQYF. Here the CDR3 DNA reads TGTGCCAGCACTCCGGCTAGCGATATCACAGATACGCAGTATTTT.

V is TRBV19 and J is TRBJ1-5; 8 bases map to TRBD1. With 3 bases clipped from V and 6 bases from J, the junction kept 4 bases outside the gene matches. The CDR3 extends over 14 amino acids. Germline V gene sequence: CDR1 LNHDA, CDR2 SQIVND (reference sequence). The CDR3 sequence: CASSMTGATQPQHF. CDR3 DNA sequence: TGTGCCAGTAGTATGACAGGGGCAACTCAGCCCCAGCATTTT.

This clone was detected a few times. The chain couples TRBV4-1 to TRBJ2-7; weak D call: TRBD1 (5 bases). There are 10 residues in the CDR3. Looked up from germline, CDR1 is MGHRA and CDR2 is YSYEKL. The V end lost 10 bases, the J end lost 12 bases, and 16 bases lay between the germline ends. In DNA form, the CDR3 reads TGCGCCACCCTCCCCAGGGCCGGGTACTTC. Amino acids: CATLPRAGYF.

The gene calls are TRBV7-6 and TRBJ1-4; the match to TRBD1 covers 9 bases. V lost 0 bases and J lost 8; bases outside the gene matches: 10. CDR1 and CDR2 from the germline V gene are SGHVS and FNYEAQ. The CDR3 runs to 17 residues. The CDR3 sequence: CASSLAPKGTGKEKLFF. The CDR3 DNA is TGTGCCAGCAGCTTAGCCCCGAAAGGGACAGGGAAAGAAAAACTGTTTTTT. Combining the CDR3 with reference TRBV7-6 and TRBJ1-4 gives the whole variable domain GAGVSQSPRYKVTKRGQDVALRCDPISGHVSLYWYRQALGQGPEFLTYFNYEAQQDKSGLPNDRFSAERPEGSISTLTIQRTEQRDSAMYRCASSLAPKGTGKEKLFFGSGTQLSVL.

This clone showed up just once. This chain connects TRBV5-8 to TRBJ1-1; D remains ambiguous. The CDR3 is 16 residues long. V was trimmed by 1 base and J by 4 bases, leaving 17 bases between them. CDR1 and CDR2 from the germline V gene are SGHTS and YDEGEE. The CDR3 sequence is CASSLWVGAGSTEAFF. CDR3 DNA sequence: TGTGCCAGCAGCTTGTGGGTGGGTGCAGGTAGCACTGAAGCTTTCTTT.

The chain employs TRBV7-2 and TRBJ2-2; maybe TRBD2 (6 bases). CDR3 length: 13 amino acids. Germline CDR1 and CDR2: SGHTA and FQGNSA. V lost 7 bases, J lost 6 bases, and 12 bases lay in between. The CDR3 reads CASNPPGAGELFF. The DNA of the CDR3 is TGTGCCAGCAACCCCCCGGGGGCCGGGGAGCTGTTTTTT.

This rearrangement joins TRBV7-9 to TRBJ2-1; TRBD2 agrees at 12 bases. Losses at the gene ends were 2 bases for V and 5 bases for J; bases not matched to a gene: 10. The CDR3 spans 18 residues. The V gene's germline CDR1 is SEHNR and CDR2 FQNEAQ (reference sequence). CDR3 protein: CASSLPHRLAGAHNEQFF. The CDR3 DNA sequence: TGTGCCAGCAGCTTACCCCATAGACTAGCGGGGGCTCACAATGAGCAGTTCTTC.

CDR3 sequence reads: CASTRLGRGGEETQYF. Written as DNA, the CDR3 is TGTGCCAGCACCCGACTCGGGCGGGGGGGGGAAGAGACCCAGTACTTC. The J gene is TRBJ2-5, the V gene TRBV5-4; 9 bases map to TRBD2. The CDR3 has 16 residues. Per the germline V gene, CDR1 is SGHNT and CDR2 is YYREEE (reference sequence). After removal of 6 bases from V and 3 bases from J, the junction contained 12 bases not matched to a gene.

The chain is built from TRBV19 and TRBJ2-5, with 15 bases identical to TRBD2. The V and J ends lost 4 bases and 5 bases, in that order; junction bases with no gene match: 11. The CDR3 has 18 amino acids. CDR1 and CDR2 (germline): LNHDA, SQIVND (reference sequence). The CDR3 DNA reads as TGTGCCAGTAGTAGGACTAGCGGGGGGGCCCTTTCACGGGAGACCCAGTACTTC. As protein: CASSRTSGGALSRETQYF.

The V call is TRBV11-3, the J call TRBJ2-3; 7 bases are a match to TRBD1. Germline assignment: CDR1 SGHNT and CDR2 YENEEA. There are 15 residues in the CDR3. Trimming removed 1 base from V and 1 base from J; junction bases left unmatched: 2. The CDR3 loop reads CASSLGTGRTDTQYF. In DNA form, the CDR3 reads TGTGCCAGCAGCTTAGGGACAGGCCGCACAGATACGCAGTATTTT.

The sample holds one count of this clone. The rearrangement links TRBV6-6 to TRBJ2-1; 7 bases line up with TRBD1. Losses at the gene ends were 5 bases for V and 0 bases for J; bases not matched to a gene: 7. This CDR3 is 16 amino acids long. From germline, CDR1 is MNHNY and CDR2 SVGAGI (reference sequence). CDR3 coding DNA: TGTGCCAGCAGTCCAACAGGGGCGGGCTCCTACAATGAGCAGTTCTTC. The encoded protein is CASSPTGAGSYNEQFF.

The rearrangement links TRBV27 to TRBJ2-2; D is possibly TRBD2 (7 bases). The CDR3 spans 17 residues. The V end was cut by 3 bases, the J end by 4 bases, with 18 bases between. CDR1 and CDR2 (germline): MNHEY, SMNVEV (reference sequence). The CDR3 bases are TGTGCCAGCAGTTTCCCCAGGGGAGGGGCTCTCACCGGGGAGCTGTTTTTT. Translated: CASSFPRGGALTGELFF.

V gene TRBV5-1 combines with J gene TRBJ1-6, with TRBD1 identical over 8 bases. The ends lost 3 bases at V and 7 bases at J; junction bases unmatched: 6. This CDR3 spans 15 amino acids. Germline V CDR1 and CDR2: SGHRS, YFSETQ. The CDR3 DNA follows: TGCGCCAGCAGCTCGCAGGGGGCGCGAAATTCACCCCTCCACTTT. Translating it yields CASSSQGARNSPLHF.

The CDR3 reads CASSVRGSQPQHF. In nucleotides, the CDR3 is TGTGCCAGTAGTGTCAGGGGGTCTCAGCCCCAGCATTTT. The chain has TRBV19 and TRBJ1-5, with 7 nucleotides matching TRBD1. In germline, CDR1 is LNHDA, CDR2 SQIVND (reference sequence). The J segment lost 6 bases and the V segment lost 5 bases, leaving 4 bases of the junction unmatched. The CDR3 is made up of 13 amino acids.

This chain connects TRBV5-1 to TRBJ2-5, with a possible D match to TRBD1 (6 bases). CDR1 is SGHRS, CDR2 YFSETQ, per germline. The CDR3 consists of 14 residues. V was cut by 4 bases and J by 6 bases, with 16 bases left in between. The CDR3 DNA sequence: TGCGCCAGCAGCATAGACAGGAGAGGAAAGACCCAGTACTTC. Its translation: CASSIDRRGKTQYF.

The count of this clone is one. The genes are TRBV7-9 and TRBJ1-6; D might be TRBD1 (6 bases). CDR1 SEHNR and CDR2 FQNEAQ come from the germline V gene (reference sequence). The V and J ends lost 5 bases and 7 bases respectively, with 18 bases between them. CDR3 length: 16 residues. For the CDR3, the DNA is TGTGCCAGCAGCCCAACCGCGGGGGCATCGAATTCACCCCTCCACTTT. As protein: CASSPTAGASNSPLHF.

This chain joins TRBV7-2 and TRBJ2-7; 9 nucleotides align to TRBD1. CDR1 SGHTA and CDR2 FQGNSA come from the germline V gene. The V segment lost 0 bases and the J segment 2 bases; nucleotides outside the gene matches: 2. CDR3 size: 15 residues. The DNA for the CDR3 is TGTGCCAGCAGCTTAGCGGGACAGGGTGCCTACGAGCAGTACTTC. Protein: CASSLAGQGAYEQYF.